A single T cell receptor beta chain is shown here with its context. Its antigen is currently unknown. This sample is drawn from a study of OX40 agonist ivuxolimab in advanced cancers. Study-wide context: Three patients responded partially, comprising one with hepatocellular carcinoma and two with cutaneous melanoma.

After removal of 6 bases from V and 8 bases from J, the junction contained 4 bases not matched to a gene. Germline V gives CDR1 SEHNR, CDR2 FQNEAQ (reference sequence). The CDR3 is 12 amino acids. Overall study results and limits: It was not determined which antigens were specifically recognized by the peripheral T cells that had undergone clonal expansion. Blood T cells, both CD4+ and CD8+, expanded clonally by week 6 at 0.1 to 3.0 mg/kg. CD8+ T cells showed, on average, more clonal expansion than CD4+ cells.

Produced via immunoSEQ multiplex PCR; TCRdb's table is partial and in-frame only. Of around 74,000 clones in the sample, around 85% were seen once. Material: CD4+ or CD8+ T cells sorted from blood, obtained in a trial of the OX40 agonist ivuxolimab. The chain links TRBV7-9 to TRBJ1-2, with 9 bases aligning to TRBD1. This receptor was taken from an adult with an advanced solid tumor such as melanoma, head and neck, liver or kidney cancer. This chain's CDR3 is CASSLGTGGYTF. CDR3 DNA sequence: TGTGCCAGCAGTCTAGGGACAGGGGGCTACACCTTC.